These 12 T cell receptor beta chains were all obtained from the same sample, sequenced in a study of control samples from healthy donors and cancer patients. This table comes from immunoSEQ multiplex PCR, and its TCRdb copy is limited to in-frame clones, with some not included. The data contain 400,000 to 450,000 clones, 75% to 95% of them singletons. The sequenced sample consisted of PBMCs. These receptors all stem from a man aged 40-50 years with head and neck cancer.

The rearrangement links TRBV28 to TRBJ1-1; D is perhaps TRBD1 (6 bases). V lost 2 bases, J lost 5 bases, and 9 bases lay in between. The CDR3 sequence is 13 residues long. Germline V gives CDR1 MDHEN, CDR2 SYDVKM. CDR3: CASSLGGQTEAFF. In DNA form, the CDR3 reads TGTGCCAGCAGTTTAGGGGGGCAGACTGAAGCTTTCTTT.

V and J are TRBV28 and TRBJ2-7; 15 bases align to TRBD2. The CDR3 totals 19 residues. Trimming at V came to 6 bases and at J to 0 bases, leaving 12 bases not matched to a gene. CDR1 and CDR2 from the germline V gene are MDHEN and SYDVKM. The CDR3 spells CASRTPPGTSGRSSYEQYF. The DNA for the CDR3 is TGTGCCAGCAGAACCCCTCCCGGGACTAGCGGGAGGAGCTCCTACGAGCAGTACTTC.

The gene calls are TRBV7-2 and TRBJ2-2; D is possibly TRBD2 (5 bases). Trimming stripped 2 bases from V and 7 bases from J, with 11 bases between. In germline, CDR1 is SGHTA, CDR2 FQGNSA. This CDR3 has 14 residues. CDR3: CASSLYGDGGELFF. The CDR3 nucleotides read TGTGCCAGCAGCTTATACGGGGATGGCGGGGAGCTGTTTTTT. The entire variable domain, with the rest obtained from reference TRBV7-2 and TRBJ2-2, is as follows: GAGVSQSPSNKVTEKGKDVELRCDPISGHTALYWYRQSLGQGLEFLIYFQGNSAPDKSGLPSDRFSAERTGGSVSTLTIQRTQQEDSAVYLCASSLYGDGGELFFGEGSRLTVL.

The chain has TRBV19 and TRBJ1-3; TRBD1 is a possible D gene (5 bases). V shed 7 bases and J shed 0 bases, with 19 bases lying between them. Germline V gene sequence: CDR1 LNHDA, CDR2 SQIVND (reference sequence). CDR3 length: 17 amino acids. The CDR3, as DNA: TGTGCCAGTAAACAAGGGACGGATTATTTCTCTGGAAACACCATATATTTT. Its translation: CASKQGTDYFSGNTIYF.

The gene calls are TRBV7-2 and TRBJ2-7; D gene unclear. Germline V gene data show CDR1 as SGHTA and CDR2 as FQGNSA. The CDR3 is 14 amino acids. Trimming removed 5 bases from V and 4 bases from J, with 15 bases in between. DNA of the CDR3: TGTGCCAGCAGCCCCACGGCTTACGATTACGAGCAGTACTTC. This encodes CASSPTAYDYEQYF.

The chain employs TRBV2 and TRBJ1-6; a weak D match, TRBD1 (5 bases). V was trimmed by 6 bases and J by 10 bases, leaving 19 bases between them. The length of the CDR3 is 15 residues. Per the germline V gene, CDR1 is SNHLY and CDR2 is FYNNEI. Written as DNA, the CDR3 is TGTGCCAGCAGCGGCGGAACAATCTGGGGGTCACCCCTCCACTTT. Translated: CASSGGTIWGSPLHF. Full variable domain (rest looked up from reference TRBV2 and TRBJ1-6): EPEVTQTPSHQVTQMGQEVILRCVPISNHLYFYWYRQILGQKVEFLVSFYNNEISEKSEIFDDQFSVERPDGSNFTLKIRSTKLEDSAMYFCASSGGTIWGSPLHFGNGTRLTVT.

The rearrangement links TRBV10-3 to TRBJ2-7, with no clear D. The CDR3 is 14 amino acids. Germline assignment: CDR1 ENHRY and CDR2 SYGVKD. The ends were cut back, 11 bases at V and 2 bases at J, with 19 bases in the middle. In DNA form, the CDR3 reads TGTGCCGCCCAAGGCGGTGAAGGGACCTACGAGCAGTACTTC. It specifies CAAQGGEGTYEQYF.

The sample holds one count of this clone. The rearrangement joins TRBV18 to TRBJ1-1; 10 nucleotides align to TRBD1. The V gene end was trimmed by 5 bases and the J gene end by 7 bases; junction bases not matched to a gene: 10. Germline CDR1 and CDR2: KGHSH and LQKENI. This CDR3 is 15 amino acids long. CDR3 bases: TGTGCCAGCTCAGCCTCCGGGACAGGGGTGGATGAAGCTTTCTTT. It encodes CASSASGTGVDEAFF.

The V and J genes are TRBV6-1 and TRBJ1-5, with D maybe TRBD1 (5 bases). Germline assignment: CDR1 MNHNS and CDR2 SASEGT. The CDR3 loop spans 14 amino acids. V dropped 8 bases and J dropped 2 bases, with 13 bases sitting between them. The chain's CDR3 is CASLEGVGNQPQHF. The DNA of the CDR3 is TGTGCCAGCCTAGAAGGGGTCGGCAATCAGCCCCAGCATTTT.

This clone was observed once. This CDR3 reads CAWTAPPGQTYEKLFF. For the CDR3, the DNA is TGTGCCTGGACGGCCCCCCCGGGACAGACTTATGAAAAACTGTTTTTT. The chain links TRBV30 to TRBJ1-4; 7 bases fit TRBD1. CDR1 GTSNPN and CDR2 SVGIG come from the germline V gene (reference sequence). The length of the CDR3 is 16 residues. J was trimmed by 6 bases and V by 4 bases; bases with no gene match: 14.

The chain uses TRBV19 and TRBJ1-1; D not certain. Germline V gene data show CDR1 as LNHDA and CDR2 as SQIVND (reference sequence). Trimming took off 4 bases at V and 1 base at J, with 13 bases between the two ends. The CDR3 covers 15 residues. The CDR3 DNA reads TGTGCCAGTAGTAAGGGTCCCGGGAGGAACACTGAAGCTTTCTTT. Translated, it gives CASSKGPGRNTEAFF.

This clone was observed once. The chain couples TRBV7-9 to TRBJ1-2; TRBD1 might be the D (6 bases). The germline V and J ends were trimmed by 2 bases and 6 bases, with 10 bases remaining between them. CDR1 and CDR2 (germline): SEHNR, FQNEAQ (reference sequence). This CDR3 comprises 13 residues. CDR3 sequence (DNA): TGTGCCAGCAGCTTACGTGCAGGGGATGGCTACACCTTC. Translation gives CASSLRAGDGYTF.